A single sample gave rise to the 14 T cell receptor beta chains below, sequenced in a study of blood T cells in healthy people across ages (dated by TCRdb to between 2014 and 2016). The library came from 5' RACE. For sequencing, an Illumina HiSeq 2500 was employed. A second PCR of roughly 6 to 11 cycles was run with a J-beta primer mix and a sample-barcoded 5' primer. TCRdb passed the public sequencing reads through fastp at Q25 and MiXCR, retaining productive beta sequences. Each record represents a unique CDR3 protein, reported with the most common genes and DNA among its rows. Present in this sample are about 1.5 million distinct CDR3 sequences, under 55% of which were seen just once. The ten largest clonotypes hold approximately 4% of the sample. The sequenced sample was blood. Every receptor here comes from a woman in her late teens or twenties in good health.

J is TRBJ2-1 and V is TRBV7-2; D gene uncertain. Per germline, CDR1 SGHTA and CDR2 FQGNSA. V was cut by 7 bases and J by 7 bases, with 11 bases left in between. CDR3 length equals 12 residues. The CDR3 region has the DNA TGTGCCAGCATCGTGGCCGCGAATGAGCAGTTCTTC. It is translated as CASIVAANEQFF.

The rearrangement uses TRBV4-3 and TRBJ2-3, with 7 positions matching TRBD1. CDR1 is LGHNA and CDR2 is YSLEER in the germline V gene. The ends lost 0 bases at V and 3 bases at J; junction bases unmatched: 6. The CDR3 contains 16 residues. DNA for the CDR3: TGCGCCAGCAGCCAAGATGGGGGACAGTTTACAGATACGCAGTATTTT. Translated, it gives CASSQDGGQFTDTQYF.

This clonotype came up a few times. This chain uses TRBV12-3 or TRBV12-4 with TRBJ2-2; 7 nucleotides align to TRBD1. The CDR3 totals 16 residues. After removal of 5 bases from V and 0 bases from J, the junction contained 6 bases not matched to a gene. CDR3 loop: CASSPSGTANTGELFF. The CDR3 DNA is TGTGCCAGCAGTCCCTCCGGGACAGCGAACACCGGGGAGCTGTTTTTT.

The chain has TRBV20-1 and TRBJ2-7; possibly TRBD2 for D (6 bases). Per germline, CDR1 DFQATT and CDR2 SNEGSKA (reference sequence). Trimming removed 6 bases at V and 0 bases at J, with 18 bases between. The CDR3 has 15 residues. The CDR3 sequence is CSAMGPGVSSYEQYF. The CDR3, as DNA: TGCAGTGCCATGGGGCCGGGAGTGAGCTCCTACGAGCAGTACTTC.

This clonotype was seen only a few times. This chain joins TRBV7-9 and TRBJ2-5; 7 nucleotides align to TRBD2. J gave up 0 bases and V 5 bases, and 3 bases lay outside the gene matches. The length of the CDR3 is 14 residues. Looked up from germline, CDR1 is SEHNR and CDR2 is FQNEAQ (reference sequence). CDR3 coding DNA: TGTGCCAGCAGCCGTGGACTAGACCAAGAGACCCAGTACTTC. This encodes CASSRGLDQETQYF. Full variable domain (missing parts from reference TRBV7-9 and TRBJ2-5): DTGVSQNPRHKITKRGQNVTFRCDPISEHNRLYWYRQTLGQGPEFLTYFQNEAQLEKSRLLSDRFSAERPKGSFSTLEIQRTEQGDSAMYLCASSRGLDQETQYFGPGTRLLVL.

This clonotype was observed a handful of times. The V call is TRBV13, the J call TRBJ1-6; TRBD1 agrees at 12 bases. V dropped 5 bases and J dropped 10; count of bases not matched to a gene: 3. From germline, CDR1 is PRHDT and CDR2 FYEKMQ (reference sequence). CDR3 length equals 14 residues. The DNA of the CDR3 is TGTGCCAGCAGCCTCGGGACAGGGGGCTCACCCCTCCACTTT. Its translation is CASSLGTGGSPLHF.

A few counts support this clonotype. The V gene is TRBV6-2 or TRBV6-3, the J gene TRBJ2-4; D is unresolved. Per the germline V gene, CDR1 is MNHEY and CDR2 is SVGEGT. This CDR3 spans 11 amino acids. With 5 bases removed from V and 12 bases from J, the gap between germline ends came to 11 bases. The CDR3 protein is CASSPSLGQYF. The CDR3 DNA reads as TGTGCCAGCAGTCCAAGTCTCGGTCAGTACTTC.

This clonotype was seen a few times. The chain recombines TRBV27 with TRBJ2-1, with D possibly matching TRBD1 (5 bases). The CDR3 has 13 residues. V shed 6 bases and J shed 7 bases, with 13 bases lying between them. Germline V gene data show CDR1 as MNHEY and CDR2 as SMNVEV (reference sequence). This CDR3 is CASSPDSVNEQFF. The CDR3 DNA reads as TGTGCCAGCAGCCCTGACAGCGTGAATGAGCAGTTCTTC.

Worth noting for this clonotype: A much larger clone sits a single nucleotide away, making a read error possible. This sequence joins TRBV29-1 and TRBJ2-7, with 9 positions matching TRBD2. Germline CDR1 SQVTM, CDR2 ANQGSEA. V was clipped by 7 bases and J by 7 bases; unmatched bases: 11. The CDR3 covers 13 residues. The CDR3: CSAKGLAYNEQYF. The CDR3 bases are TGCAGCGCTAAGGGACTAGCTTACAATGAGCAGTACTTC.

The V and J genes are TRBV5-1 and TRBJ2-1; D unresolved. The CDR3 is 13 residues long. The V and J ends lost 0 bases and 6 bases respectively, with 7 bases between them. CDR1 SGHRS and CDR2 YFSETQ come from the germline V gene. DNA for the CDR3: TGCGCCAGCAGCTTGGAAAAATTCAATGAGCAGTTCTTC. Translating gives CASSLEKFNEQFF.

This clonotype has only a few counts. The rearrangement uses TRBV10-3 and TRBJ2-7; no definite D call. The germline CDR1 and CDR2 sequences are ENHRY and SYGVKD. Trimming took off 1 base at V and 4 bases at J, with 5 bases between the two ends. This CDR3 has 12 residues. The CDR3 region is CAISEWGYEQYF. The CDR3 coding sequence is TGTGCCATCAGTGAGTGGGGTTACGAGCAGTACTTC.

This clonotype has just a few counts. This chain connects TRBV6-5 to TRBJ2-5; a weak D match, TRBD1 (6 bases). V lost 4 bases, J lost 4 bases, and 13 bases lay in between. The CDR3 sequence is 14 residues long. CDR1 MNHEY and CDR2 SVGAGI come from the germline V gene. This chain's CDR3 is CASSFGQSVETQYF. In DNA form, the CDR3 reads TGTGCCAGCAGTTTCGGACAGTCAGTAGAGACCCAGTACTTC.

The V and J genes are TRBV30 and TRBJ1-2, with D hard to call. The ends were cut back, 2 bases at V and 4 bases at J, with 11 bases in the middle. Germline CDR1 and CDR2: GTSNPN and SVGIG (reference sequence). The length of the CDR3 is 13 residues. This chain's CDR3 is CAWSYGSLYGYTF. The CDR3 region has the DNA TGTGCCTGGAGTTACGGGTCTCTCTATGGCTACACCTTC.

This clonotype was counted between two and nine times. The chain carries TRBV10-3 and TRBJ1-2; D is unresolved. CDR1 ENHRY and CDR2 SYGVKD come from the germline V gene. The ends were cut back, 0 bases at V and 4 bases at J, with 15 bases in the middle. This CDR3 has 16 residues. The CDR3 is CAISESSTPAAYGYTF. The CDR3 DNA is TGTGCCATCAGTGAGTCATCAACCCCAGCGGCCTATGGCTACACCTTC.